This T cell receptor beta chain was sequenced for a study of CD8 T cells in Susac syndrome. Points from the study as a whole: Acknowledgment was made by the study that its TCR sequencing and HLA analysis involved a relatively small number of individuals.

Reverse transcription of about 0.5 to 1 ug RNA was carried out with random hexamers. TCRdb redid the calling of the immunoSEQ multiplex PCR reads with MiXCR, one entry per CDR3 protein. The repertoire holds 250,000 to 300,000 distinct CDR3 sequences, with approximately 85% as singletons. Germline lookup yields CDR1 SGHTA and CDR2 FQGNSA. After removal of 2 bases from V and 5 bases from J, the junction contained 10 bases not matched to a gene. This CDR3 is 16 amino acids long. As to this clonotype: Its antigen is undetermined.

The study sequenced TCR beta in blood CD8+ and CD4+ T cells. The multiple sclerosis controls comprised treatment-naive patients whose relapsing-remitting disease was stable or active. Sequencing input: CD8+ T cells from PBMCs. The rearrangement uses TRBV7-2 and TRBJ2-5; TRBD2 matches at 8 bases. This receptor was taken from a human donor with multiple sclerosis. This CDR3 is CASSLRGREGRETQYF. The DNA of the CDR3 is TGTGCCAGCAGCTTAAGGGGTCGGGAGGGGAGGGAGACCCAGTACTTC.